Sequencing of this T cell receptor (beta chain) was carried out in a study of blood T cell repertoires in COVID-19. Profiled with immunoSEQ multiplex PCR; TCRdb holds only in-frame clones, not every one. Among 210,000 or so clones listed, 70% to 90% were seen once. This study enrolled people aged roughly 18 to 100 from 20 to 25 US geographic areas. Losses at the gene ends were 3 bases for V and 1 base for J; bases not matched to a gene: 3. CDR1 is SGHNT, CDR2 YYREEE, per germline (reference sequence). The CDR3 is 14 residues long. This TCR was recovered from a woman aged 45-65 years in a cohort exposed to, infected with or recovered from COVID-19 (not recorded which). The J gene is TRBJ2-5, the V gene TRBV5-4; 7 bases are shared with TRBD1. Sequencing input: PBMCs or T cells enriched from blood (not recorded which). The CDR3 sequence is CASSSRDSQETQYF. CDR3 DNA: TGTGCCAGCAGCTCCCGGGACAGCCAAGAGACCCAGTACTTC.